The 12 T cell receptor beta chains listed next were all sequenced from one sample in a study of blood T cells in healthy people across ages. The authors ran a second PCR of 7 to 11 cycles using a sample-barcoded 5' primer and a J-beta primer mix. TCRdb fed the 5' RACE reads into MiXCR, producing one record per CDR3 protein. The sample includes 600,000 to 900,000 distinct CDR3 sequences, 20% to 30% of them seen just once. These records were also assigned to another study, of T cells of mothers and their children.

Source material: blood. These receptors were taken from a boy between 10 and 17 years old in good health.

This clonotype occurred a few times. The chain combines TRBV20-1 with TRBJ2-1, with D possibly TRBD2 on 6 matching bases. The CDR3 spans 15 residues. With 6 bases removed from V and 5 bases from J, the gap between germline ends came to 20 bases. Per the germline V gene, CDR1 is DFQATT and CDR2 is SNEGSKA (reference sequence). The CDR3 DNA sequence: TGCAGTGCCGAGTCGGGGGACCCAACCCACAATGAGCAGTTCTTC. It is translated as CSAESGDPTHNEQFF.

The chain has TRBV20-1 and TRBJ2-7; 8 positions agree with TRBD1. V lost 0 bases, J lost 0 bases, and 13 bases stayed unmatched. Germline lookup yields CDR1 DFQATT and CDR2 SNEGSKA (reference sequence). This CDR3 has 18 amino acids. CDR3 nucleotides: TGCAGTGCTAGAGATCGTAGACTATGGGACAGGAGCTCCTACGAGCAGTACTTC. Translation gives CSARDRRLWDRSSYEQYF.

Only a few counts were recorded for this clonotype. The chain has TRBV20-1 and TRBJ2-7, with TRBD2 as a possible D gene (6 bases). CDR3 length: 13 amino acids. The germline V and J ends were trimmed by 3 bases and 3 bases, with 12 bases remaining between them. The germline gives CDR1 DFQATT, CDR2 SNEGSKA (reference sequence). Written as DNA, the CDR3 is TGCAGTGCTAGGCCCCCGGGGGACTACGAGCAGTACTTC. Translating gives CSARPPGDYEQYF.

The chain joins TRBV20-1 to TRBJ2-5, with 7 positions matching TRBD1. The tail of the sequence fits TRBJ2-7 better, so the J call may be wrong. Per the germline V gene, CDR1 is DFQATT and CDR2 is SNEGSKA (reference sequence). This CDR3 spans 15 amino acids. This CDR3 is CSASAPGQSSYEQYF. CDR3 DNA: TGCAGTGCTAGCGCTCCGGGACAGTCGTCCTACGAGCAGTACTTC.

A single count supports this clonotype. The chain combines TRBV7-6 with TRBJ2-1, with D uncertain. The CDR3 has 13 residues. Germline-derived CDR1 and CDR2 are SGHVS and FNYEAQ. V lost 4 bases to trimming and J lost 7 bases, with 11 bases between them. This CDR3 reads CASSSGLENEQFF. DNA for the CDR3: TGTGCCAGCAGCTCGGGTCTCGAGAATGAGCAGTTCTTC. Full variable domain (rest looked up from reference TRBV7-6 and TRBJ2-1): GAGVSQSPRYKVTKRGQDVALRCDPISGHVSLYWYRQALGQGPEFLTYFNYEAQQDKSGLPNDRFSAERPEGSISTLTIQRTEQRDSAMYRCASSSGLENEQFFGPGTRLTVL.

J is TRBJ2-4 and V is TRBV2; 9 positions agree with TRBD1. Germline CDR1 and CDR2: SNHLY and FYNNEI. The CDR3 contains 15 residues. The V segment lost 4 bases and the J segment 6 bases; nucleotides outside the gene matches: 7. CDR3 sequence: CASSVRTGDGNIQYF. CDR3 coding DNA: TGTGCCAGCAGTGTTCGGACAGGGGACGGAAACATTCAGTACTTC.

This clonotype was counted only a few times. The V and J genes are TRBV12-3 or TRBV12-4 and TRBJ2-3; 9 bases line up with TRBD2. The CDR3 spans 12 residues. Germline trimming cut 0 bases from V and 12 bases from J; bases unmatched to any gene: 1. The CDR3 DNA sequence: TGTGCCAGCAGTTTAGCTAGCGGGGGACAGTATTTT. Translation: CASSLASGGQYF.

The V gene is TRBV18, the J gene TRBJ2-5, with 8 bases lining up with TRBD2. The V segment lost 2 bases and the J segment 5 bases; nucleotides outside the gene matches: 10. The CDR3 loop spans 16 amino acids. Germline values: CDR1 KGHSH, CDR2 LQKENI. This CDR3 is CASSPVVGTRTETQYF. In nucleotides, the CDR3 is TGTGCCAGCTCACCAGTTGTAGGGACTAGAACTGAGACCCAGTACTTC. The variable domain in full, with the rest retrieved from reference TRBV18 and TRBJ2-5, is NAGVMQNPRHLVRRRGQEARLRCSPMKGHSHVYWYRQLPEEGLKFMVYLQKENIIDESGMPKERFSAEFPKEGPSILRIQQVVRGDSAAYFCASSPVVGTRTETQYFGPGTRLLVL.

The rearrangement joins TRBV3-1 to TRBJ2-5; 8 bases map to TRBD2. Germline CDR1 and CDR2: LGHDT and YNNKEL (reference sequence). This CDR3 contains 19 residues. V gave up 4 bases and J gave up 2 bases; unmatched junction bases: 18. The CDR3 loop is CASSLKSGGTGALQETQYF. The CDR3, as DNA: TGTGCCAGCAGCCTCAAGTCGGGGGGGACGGGGGCCCTTCAAGAGACCCAGTACTTC.

The chain has TRBV29-1 and TRBJ2-3; TRBD1 aligns across 9 bases. The germline V gene encodes CDR1 SQVTM and CDR2 ANQGSEA. With 6 bases clipped from V and 2 bases from J, the junction kept 12 bases outside the gene matches. The CDR3 contains 16 residues. CDR3 sequence: CSVAGQGMETTDTQYF. DNA of the CDR3: TGCAGCGTCGCTGGACAGGGGATGGAAACCACAGATACGCAGTATTTT.

In this sample, this clonotype turned up a few times. The V and J genes are TRBV7-3 and TRBJ1-5; TRBD1 matches at 7 bases. The CDR3 is 14 amino acids. Germline CDR1 and CDR2: SGHTA and FQGTGA. J lost 7 bases, V lost 5 bases, and 8 bases had no gene match. CDR3 region: CASSPDRVGQPQHF. In DNA form, the CDR3 reads TGTGCCAGCAGCCCCGACAGGGTAGGACAGCCCCAGCATTTT.

This clonotype was counted only a few times. The germline gene is not matched at one end of the junction; a read error may be the cause. CDR3 bases: TGTGCCAGCAGACTAGCGGGGGGTCAGGAAAACACTCAGTACTTC. This encodes CASRLAGGQENTQYF. This chain joins TRBV3-1 and TRBJ2-4; the match to TRBD2 covers 12 bases. The germline gives CDR1 LGHDT, CDR2 YNNKEL (reference sequence). The CDR3 runs to 15 residues. Using reference TRBV3-1 and TRBJ2-4 for the parts outside the CDR3, the full variable domain is DTAVSQTPKYLVTQMGNDKSIKCEQNLGHDTMYWYKQDSKKFLKIMFSYNNKELIINETVPNRFSPKSPDKAHLNLHINSLELGDSAVYFCASRLAGGQENTQYFGAGTRLSVL.